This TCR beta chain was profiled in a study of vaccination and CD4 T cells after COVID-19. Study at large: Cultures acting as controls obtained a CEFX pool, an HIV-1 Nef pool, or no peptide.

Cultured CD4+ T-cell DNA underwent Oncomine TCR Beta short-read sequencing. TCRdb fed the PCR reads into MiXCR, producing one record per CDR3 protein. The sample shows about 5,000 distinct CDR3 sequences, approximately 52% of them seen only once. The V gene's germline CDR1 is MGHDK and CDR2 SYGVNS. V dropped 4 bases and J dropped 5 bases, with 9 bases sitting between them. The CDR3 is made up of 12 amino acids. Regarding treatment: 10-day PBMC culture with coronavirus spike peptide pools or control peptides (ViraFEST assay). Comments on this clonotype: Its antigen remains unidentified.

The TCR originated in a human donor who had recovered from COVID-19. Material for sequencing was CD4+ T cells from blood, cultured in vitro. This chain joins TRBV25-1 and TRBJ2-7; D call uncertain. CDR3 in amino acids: CASSGIGHEQYF. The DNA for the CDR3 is TGTGCCAGCAGTGGGATCGGACACGAGCAGTACTTC.